This T cell receptor (beta chain) was obtained from a study of early T cells in non-severe SARS-CoV-2 infection. Whole-study context: It was bulk RNA from unsorted whole blood that was sequenced, and the chains were unpaired.

Tagging with unique molecular identifiers was applied to individual cDNA molecules. TCRdb re-called the 5' RACE reads through MiXCR, storing one row per CDR3 protein. The data contain about 56,000 distinct CDR3 sequences, roughly a tenth of them singletons. About this clonotype: What it binds is unknown.

Study-level points and caveats: The study's VDJdb matching favored anti-spike CD8 responses and missed private and CD4 specificities.

Germline CDR1 and CDR2: LGHNA and YNFKEQ. CDR3 size: 11 residues. The V end lost 1 base, the J end lost 7 bases, and 5 bases lay between the germline ends. Material for sequencing was whole blood. This clonotype originated in an adult who was a healthcare worker with PCR-confirmed SARS-CoV-2 infection or an uninfected control (not recorded which). V usage is TRBV4-2 and J usage is TRBJ2-7; D call uncertain. CDR3 sequence reads: CASSQGSEQYF. The CDR3 region has the DNA TGTGCCAGCAGCCAAGGGTCAGAGCAGTACTTC.